This T cell receptor (beta chain) was sequenced for a study of T cell responses to AZD1222 COVID-19 vaccine. Findings and caveats of the study: When two AZD1222 doses had been given, Spike-specific TCR breadth and depth rose.

CDR1 and CDR2 (germline): SGHRS, YFSETQ. V lost 1 base, J lost 0 bases, and 8 bases lay in between. There are 15 residues in the CDR3. Clones were read by immunoSEQ multiplex PCR, and TCRdb kept only the in-frame ones, dropping some. The table records over 95,000 clones, roughly 91% of them present only once. With respect to this clone: Its target is unknown.

The rearrangement links TRBV5-1 to TRBJ1-3; the D gene is possibly TRBD1 (6 bases). The sample in question was peripheral blood, obtained on day 0 of AZD1222 vaccination. This TCR was recovered from an adult in good health. The CDR3: CASSLPDSSGNTIYF. CDR3 DNA: TGCGCCAGCAGCTTGCCGGACAGCTCTGGAAACACCATATATTTT.